Listed below are T cell receptor beta chains from one sample, sequenced in a study of OX40 agonist ivuxolimab in advanced cancers. The data were produced by immunoSEQ multiplex PCR, yet TCRdb's version contains in-frame clones alone and is incomplete. The data contain over 95,000 clones, around nine tenths of them singletons. The specimen was CD4+ or CD8+ T cells sorted from blood, collected in a trial of the OX40 agonist ivuxolimab. Receptors originate from an adult with an advanced solid tumor such as melanoma, head and neck, liver or kidney cancer. CDR3s include the opening cysteine and the closing phenylalanine or tryptophan. A D gene is named only where the DNA matches it firmly. The size entry is marked missing in some rows and otherwise reads once, few, many or a size class.

j_gene | v_gene | abundance | len | d_gene | CDR3nt | CDR3aa
TRBJ1-6 | TRBV10-3 | - | 14 | - | TGTGCCATCAGCAGGGAACTGGGAAGTTCACCCCTCCACTTT | CAISRELGSSPLHF
TRBJ2-7 | TRBV6-5 | - | 14 | - | TGTGCCAGCAGTTACTCGGTGGGGGCCCACGAGCAGTACTTC | CASSYSVGAHEQYF
TRBJ1-2 | TRBV6-4 | - | 17 | - | TGTGCCAGCAGTGAACAAATCAGGAGTGGTTTTAGCTATGGCTACACCTTC | CASSEQIRSGFSYGYTF
TRBJ1-4 | TRBV4-1 | - | 17 | - | TGCGCCAGCAGCCATGGAAGGGCGTTTGCAACTAATGAAAAACTGTTTTTT | CASSHGRAFATNEKLFF
TRBJ2-1 | TRBV6-5 | - | 15 | TRBD1 | TGTGCCAGCAGTTACGGACAGGGCCGACTCAATGAGCAGTTCTTC | CASSYGQGRLNEQFF
TRBJ2-1 | TRBV30 | once | 15 | TRBD2 | TGTGCCTGGAGCTGGGTTAGCGGGAGGAGAAATGAGCAGTTCTTC | CAWSWVSGRRNEQFF
TRBJ2-2 | TRBV18 | once | 15 | - | TGTGCCAGCTCACCGTACAGGGAAAGGACCGGGGAGCTGTTTTTT | CASSPYRERTGELFF
TRBJ1-5 | TRBV19 | - | 16 | TRBD1 | TGTGCCAGTAGTAGAAGGACAGGGGGCGTGAATCAGCCCCAGCATTTT | CASSRRTGGVNQPQHF
TRBJ2-7 | TRBV11-2 | - | 14 | TRBD2 | TGTGCCAGCAGACAGACTAGCGGGACCCACGAGCAGTACTTC | CASRQTSGTHEQYF
TRBJ2-3 | TRBV7-2 | - | 16 | TRBD2 | TGTGCCAGCAGCCTACTAGCGGGAGCTAGCACAGATACGCAGTATTTT | CASSLLAGASTDTQYF
TRBJ1-2 | TRBV27 | - | 14 | TRBD1 | TGTGCCAGCAGTCTATCCCGGGACAGCTATGGCTACACCTTC | CASSLSRDSYGYTF
TRBJ2-5 | TRBV9 | - | 16 | - | TGTGCCAGCAGCGTGGGGGGAGCGATTAATCAAGAGACCCAGTACTTC | CASSVGGAINQETQYF
TRBJ2-7 | TRBV20-1 | - | 11 | - | TGCAGTGCTAACAGGGTCGGCGAGCAGTACTTC | CSANRVGEQYF
TRBJ2-1 | TRBV11-3 | once | 15 | TRBD2 | TGTGCCAGCAGCAACCTAGCGGGAGGCTACAATGAGCAGTTCTTC | CASSNLAGGYNEQFF
TRBJ1-5 | TRBV4-2 | - | 14 | - | TGTGCCAGCAGCCAATTGCGTGGCAATCAGCCCCAGCATTTT | CASSQLRGNQPQHF
TRBJ2-1 | TRBV28 | - | 15 | - | TGTGCCAGCGGGGGTGGTGGGAGTACCTACAATGAGCAGTTCTTC | CASGGGGSTYNEQFF
TRBJ2-7 | TRBV29-1 | - | 12 | - | TGCAGCGCCGGAGACAGCCCCTACGAGCAGTACTTC | CSAGDSPYEQYF
TRBJ2-7 | TRBV9 | - | 17 | TRBD2 | TGTGCCAGCAGCCGTTTTCCCGGGACTAGCGGGATTTACGAGCAGTACTTC | CASSRFPGTSGIYEQYF
TRBJ1-2 | TRBV6-5 | once | 12 | - | TGTGCCAGCAGTTCGTTCGACTATGGCTACACCTTC | CASSSFDYGYTF
TRBJ2-1 | TRBV7-2 | - | 16 | TRBD2 | TGTGCCAGCAGCTTGGGACTAGCGAGATCCTACAATGAGCAGTTCTTC | CASSLGLARSYNEQFF
TRBJ2-1 | TRBV7-2 | - | 16 | TRBD2 | TGTGCCAGCAGCTTACGATCGCCGGGAGGGTTCAATGAGCAGTTCTTC | CASSLRSPGGFNEQFF
TRBJ2-7 | TRBV10-2 | - | 16 | TRBD1 | TGCGCCAGCAGTGGAGGACCGGGACAGGGATCTTACGAGCAGTACTTC | CASSGGPGQGSYEQYF
TRBJ2-4 | TRBV28 | - | 13 | - | TGTGCCAGCAGTTCAGGGGATCAAAACATTCAGTACTTC | CASSSGDQNIQYF
TRBJ2-3 | TRBV5-1 | once | 16 | TRBD1 | TGCGCCAGCAGCTTGGTAACAGGGGGCCGGGCAGATACGCAGTATTTT | CASSLVTGGRADTQYF
TRBJ2-1 | TRBV5-4 | - | 15 | TRBD2 | TGTGCCAGCAGCTTCTACAGCGGGAGAAGCAATGAGCAGTTCTTC | CASSFYSGRSNEQFF
TRBJ1-5 | TRBV5-5 | - | 15 | TRBD1 | TGTGCCAGCAGTTCGGACAGGGCGAGCAATCAGCCCCAGCATTTT | CASSSDRASNQPQHF
TRBJ1-1 | TRBV27 | - | 13 | - | TGTGCCAGCAGTTTATTACTGAACACTGAAGCTTTCTTT | CASSLLLNTEAFF
TRBJ2-5 | TRBV7-2 | - | 14 | - | TGTGCCAGCAGCTTACTAGTTTATCAAGAGACCCAGTACTTC | CASSLLVYQETQYF
TRBJ2-1 | TRBV9 | - | 17 | TRBD2 | TGTGCCAGCAGTCAAGCGGGGTGGCTAGGAAATTACAATGAGCAGTTCTTC | CASSQAGWLGNYNEQFF
TRBJ2-5 | TRBV7-9 | - | 15 | TRBD1 | TGTGCCAGCAGCGCCTGGACAGGGGGCGAAGAGACCCAGTACTTC | CASSAWTGGEETQYF
TRBJ2-3 | TRBV29-1 | - | 13 | - | TGCAGCGCCCGGAGGGCTAGCACAGATACGCAGTATTTT | CSARRASTDTQYF
TRBJ1-2 | TRBV1 | - | 14 | - | TGCACCAGCAGAGGGACAGAGAAAGACTATGGCTACACCTTC | CTSRGTEKDYGYTF
TRBJ1-5 | TRBV11-1 | - | 17 | - | TGTGCCAGCAGCTTAGCGATGACACTGAATAGCAATCAGCCCCAGCATTTT | CASSLAMTLNSNQPQHF
TRBJ2-1 | TRBV11-2 | - | 14 | - | TGTGCCAGCTCACAGGGATTTCGTTACAATGAGCAGTTCTTC | CASSQGFRYNEQFF
TRBJ2-5 | TRBV15 | - | 13 | - | TGTGCCACCAGCAGAGATTCGGGGGAGACCCAGTACTTC | CATSRDSGETQYF
TRBJ1-5 | TRBV28 | - | 14 | - | TGTGCCAGCAGTTTCATAACACCAGGGCAGCCCCAGCATTTT | CASSFITPGQPQHF
TRBJ1-3 | TRBV19 | - | 15 | - | TGTGCCAGCCAGACGGGGTTTTACTCTGGAAACACCATATATTTT | CASQTGFYSGNTIYF
TRBJ1-6 | TRBV6-6 | once | 14 | TRBD1 | TGTGCCAGCAGGGACAGGGACGAAAATTCACCCCTCCACTTT | CASRDRDENSPLHF
TRBJ2-5 | TRBV11-3 | - | 13 | - | TGTGCCAGCAGCTTAGATCCATCGGGGACCCAGTACTTC | CASSLDPSGTQYF
TRBJ1-1 | TRBV21-1 | - | 12 | - | TGTGCCAGCAGCCCACCACGGCCTGAAGCTTTCTTT | CASSPPRPEAFF
TRBJ1-1 | TRBV28 | - | 16 | TRBD1 | TGTGCCAGCAGTTTATCACAGGGGTTTGGTTACGCTGAAGCTTTCTTT | CASSLSQGFGYAEAFF
TRBJ2-1 | TRBV2 | once | 14 | - | TGTGCCAGCAGTGGCCGGGCCCGAAGGATTGAGCAGTTCTTC | CASSGRARRIEQFF
TRBJ2-6 | TRBV12-5 | - | 13 | - | TGTGCTAGTGGCCTCTGGGGGGCCAACGTCCTGACTTTC | CASGLWGANVLTF
TRBJ2-3 | TRBV28 | - | 12 | - | TGTGCCAGCACCTCATACACAGATACGCAGTATTTT | CASTSYTDTQYF
TRBJ2-1 | TRBV4-1 | - | 16 | - | TGCGCCAGCAGCCAAGGCTGGGGGCGCGACTTCAATGAGCAGTTCTTC | CASSQGWGRDFNEQFF
TRBJ2-7 | TRBV10-2 | - | 15 | - | TGCGCCAGCACTCCAACCGGGACATCCCTTTACGAGCAGTACTTC | CASTPTGTSLYEQYF
TRBJ2-2 | TRBV4-2 | - | 16 | - | TGTGCCAGCAGCCAAGATCCCCCAAACGGTGCCGGGGAGCTGTTTTTT | CASSQDPPNGAGELFF
TRBJ2-3 | TRBV4-3 | - | 13 | - | TGCGCCAGCAGCCAAGCCCGGGTGGATACGCAGTATTTT | CASSQARVDTQYF
TRBJ2-2 | TRBV5-1 | - | 16 | - | TGCGCCAGCAGCTTGGTCCCGAACCAGAACACCGGGGAGCTGTTTTTT | CASSLVPNQNTGELFF
TRBJ2-7 | TRBV6-6 | - | 14 | TRBD1 | TGTGCCAGCAGCGCGGGACAGGGGGCGGTCGAGCAGTACTTC | CASSAGQGAVEQYF
TRBJ2-7 | TRBV27 | - | 15 | TRBD1 | TGTGCCAGCAGTTTATCGGCGACAGGGAACTACGAGCAGTACTTC | CASSLSATGNYEQYF
TRBJ1-1 | TRBV5-1 | - | 14 | - | TGCGCCAGCAGCTTGGCAGGGGCGAACACTGAAGCTTTCTTT | CASSLAGANTEAFF
TRBJ2-3 | TRBV29-1 | - | 15 | TRBD2 | TGCAGCGTTGGACTAGCGGGAGGGCGCACAGATACGCAGTATTTT | CSVGLAGGRTDTQYF